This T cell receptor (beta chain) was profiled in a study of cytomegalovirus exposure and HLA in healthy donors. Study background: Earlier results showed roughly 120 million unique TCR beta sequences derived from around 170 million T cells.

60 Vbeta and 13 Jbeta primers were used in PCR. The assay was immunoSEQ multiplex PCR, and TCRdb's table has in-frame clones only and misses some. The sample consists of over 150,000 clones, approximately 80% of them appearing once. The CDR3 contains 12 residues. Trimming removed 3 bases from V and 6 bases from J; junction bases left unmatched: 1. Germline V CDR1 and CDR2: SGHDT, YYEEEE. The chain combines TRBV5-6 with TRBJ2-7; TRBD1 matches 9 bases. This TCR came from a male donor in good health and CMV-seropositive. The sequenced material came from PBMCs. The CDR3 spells CASSSTGGEQYF. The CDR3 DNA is TGTGCCAGCAGCTCGACAGGGGGCGAGCAGTACTTC.